A selection of T cell receptor beta chains follows, all from one sample in a study of cytomegalovirus exposure and HLA in healthy donors. Data came from immunoSEQ multiplex PCR; TCRdb stores just in-frame clones and leaves some out. The data show around 300,000 clones, roughly 87% seen once. The material sequenced was PBMCs. The receptors shown here come from a woman in her 30s in good health and CMV-seropositive. Each CDR3 is given with its conserved first and last residue. D genes are given only for firm matches. The listing skips clone size in some rows; elsewhere it reads once, few, many or a size class.

>.|TRBV2|TRBJ2-5|.
CASSEGGREETQYF
TGTGCCAGCAGTGAAGGAGGGCGGGAAGAGACCCAGTACTTC
>TRBD2|TRBV7-9|TRBJ2-5|.
CASSLRAGHETQYF
TGTGCCAGCAGCTTAAGAGCGGGGCACGAGACCCAGTACTTC
>TRBD1|TRBV5-1|TRBJ2-7|.
CASSQIQGFAYEQYF
TGCGCCAGCAGCCAGATACAGGGGTTTGCCTACGAGCAGTACTTC
>.|TRBV20-1|TRBJ1-1|.
CIGVLNTEAFF
TGCATCGGGGTGCTGAACACTGAAGCTTTCTTT
>.|TRBV18|TRBJ1-1|.
CASSLNQELGAFF
TGTGCCAGCTCCCTCAACCAGGAGCTTGGGGCTTTCTTT
>TRBD2|TRBV4-3|TRBJ2-3|.
CASGPGLATSTDTQYF
TGCGCCAGCGGGCCGGGACTAGCGACCAGCACAGATACGCAGTATTTT
>TRBD1|TRBV15|TRBJ1-5|.
CATSPRTGLNQPQHF
TGTGCCACCAGCCCAAGGACAGGACTAAATCAGCCCCAGCATTTT
>TRBD2|TRBV7-2|TRBJ2-2|.
CASSLEAGGAGNTGELFF
TGTGCCAGCAGCTTAGAAGCGGGGGGCGCCGGTAACACCGGGGAGCTGTTTTTT
>.|TRBV5-1|TRBJ1-1|.
CASSLDLNPRNEENTEAFF
TGCGCCAGCAGCTTGGACCTGAACCCGAGGAACGAGGAGAACACTGAAGCTTTCTTT
>.|TRBV4-3|TRBJ1-2|.
CASSQDTGYGYTF
TGCGCCAGCAGCCAAGATACAGGGTATGGCTACACCTTC
>.|TRBV29-1|TRBJ2-3|once
CSVPQDTPDTDTQYF
TGCAGCGTTCCCCAGGATACACCTGACACAGATACGCAGTATTTT
>.|TRBV2|TRBJ2-5|.
CASSLQGLGETQYF
TGTGCCAGCAGTTTACAGGGTTTGGGGGAGACCCAGTACTTC
>.|TRBV6-1|TRBJ1-2|.
CASSEARKGDYGYTF
TGTGCCAGCAGTGAAGCGAGGAAAGGGGACTATGGCTACACCTTC
>.|TRBV4-3|TRBJ2-7|.
CASSQGTGYYEQYF
TGCGCCAGCAGCCAAGGGACGGGATACTACGAGCAGTACTTC
>.|TRBV27|TRBJ1-1|.
CASSKTGNAEAFF
TGTGCCAGCTCTAAGACGGGTAACGCTGAAGCTTTCTTT
>.|TRBV14|TRBJ2-7|.
CASSQDPRTISYEQYF
TGTGCCAGCAGCCAAGACCCTAGGACGATTTCCTACGAGCAGTACTTC
>.|TRBV15|TRBJ1-2|.
CATSRDLGGSYGYTF
TGTGCCACCAGCAGAGATCTGGGCGGTAGCTATGGCTACACCTTC
>.|TRBV6-5|TRBJ2-7|.
CASSYSGGINYEQYF
TGTGCCAGCAGTTACTCGGGGGGCATAAACTACGAGCAGTACTTC
>TRBD2|TRBV7-3|TRBJ2-1|.
CASSLSAGGQYNEQFF
TGTGCCAGCAGCTTAAGCGCGGGGGGGCAGTACAATGAGCAGTTCTTC
>TRBD2|TRBV6-5|TRBJ2-1|.
CASSGLADNYNEQFF
TGTGCCAGCTCCGGACTAGCGGATAACTACAATGAGCAGTTCTTC
>.|TRBV2|TRBJ2-6|once
CASRRAEGANVLTF
TGTGCCAGCCGCAGGGCAGAAGGGGCCAACGTCCTGACTTTC
>.|TRBV9|TRBJ2-1|.
CASSRNNLGDEQFF
TGTGCCAGCAGCCGCAACAATTTGGGAGATGAGCAGTTCTTC
>.|TRBV27|TRBJ1-6|once
CASSLLERGPNSPLHF
TGTGCCAGCAGTTTATTGGAACGGGGCCCTAACTCACCCCTCCACTTT